This TCR beta chain was found in a study of blood T cell repertoires in COVID-19. V lost 3 bases to trimming and J lost 5 bases; unmatched junction nucleotides: 7. Germline CDR1 and CDR2: SGHNT and YENEEA. There are 15 residues in the CDR3. Sequencing was performed with immunoSEQ multiplex PCR; in TCRdb, only in-frame clones are kept and a portion is missing. The table has 36,000 or so clones, around 88% seen once; the top ten hold about 4.9%. The V call is TRBV11-3, the J call TRBJ2-3; 8 nucleotides agree with TRBD1. The sequencing input was peripheral blood. The clonotype comes from a woman between 65 and 79 years old with active COVID-19. The CDR3 DNA sequence: TGTGCCAGCAGCTTTGGGACAGGCGCCCGAGATACGCAGTATTTT. Protein: CASSFGTGARDTQYF.